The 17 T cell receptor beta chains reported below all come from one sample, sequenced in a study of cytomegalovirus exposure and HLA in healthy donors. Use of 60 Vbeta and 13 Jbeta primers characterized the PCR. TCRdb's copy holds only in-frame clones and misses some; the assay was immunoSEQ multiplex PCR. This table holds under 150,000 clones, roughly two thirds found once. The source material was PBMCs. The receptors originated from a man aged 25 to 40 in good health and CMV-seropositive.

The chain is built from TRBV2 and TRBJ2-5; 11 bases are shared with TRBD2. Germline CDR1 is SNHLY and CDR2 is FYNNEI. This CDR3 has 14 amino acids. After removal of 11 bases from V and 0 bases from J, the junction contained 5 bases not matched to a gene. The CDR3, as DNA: TGTGCCGGAATAGCGGGAGGGTACCAAGAGACCCAGTACTTC. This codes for CAGIAGGYQETQYF.

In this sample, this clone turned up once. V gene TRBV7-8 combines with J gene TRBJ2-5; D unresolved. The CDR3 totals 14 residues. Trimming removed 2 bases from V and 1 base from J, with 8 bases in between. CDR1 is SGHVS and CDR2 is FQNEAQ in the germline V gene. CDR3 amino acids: CASSLFRVQETQYF. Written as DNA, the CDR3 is TGTGCCAGCAGCTTATTCCGGGTCCAAGAGACCCAGTACTTC.

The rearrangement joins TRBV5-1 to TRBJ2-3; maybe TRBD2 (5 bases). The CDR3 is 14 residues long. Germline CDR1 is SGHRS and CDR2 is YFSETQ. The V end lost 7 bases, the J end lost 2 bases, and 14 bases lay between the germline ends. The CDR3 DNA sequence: TGCGCCAGCGCCCCCAGCGGTTACACAGATACGCAGTATTTT. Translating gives CASAPSGYTDTQYF.

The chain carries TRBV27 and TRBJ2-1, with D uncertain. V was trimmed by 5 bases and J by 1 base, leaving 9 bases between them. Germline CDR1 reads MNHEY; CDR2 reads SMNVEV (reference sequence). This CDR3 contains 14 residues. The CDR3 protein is CASSLHRSYNEQFF. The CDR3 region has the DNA TGTGCCAGCAGTCTCCACCGGTCCTACAATGAGCAGTTCTTC.

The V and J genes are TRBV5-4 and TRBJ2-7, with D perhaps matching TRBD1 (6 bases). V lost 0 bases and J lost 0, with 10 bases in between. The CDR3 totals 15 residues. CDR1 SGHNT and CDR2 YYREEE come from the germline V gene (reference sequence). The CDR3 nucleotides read TGTGCCAGCAGCTTGGCAGGGGTCAGCTCCTACGAGCAGTACTTC. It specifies CASSLAGVSSYEQYF.

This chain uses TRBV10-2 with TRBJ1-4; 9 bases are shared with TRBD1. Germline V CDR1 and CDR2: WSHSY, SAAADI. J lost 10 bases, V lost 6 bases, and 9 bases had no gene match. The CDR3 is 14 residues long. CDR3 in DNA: TGCGCCAGCAGGCAAACAGGGGGCGTGGGAAAACTGTTTTTT. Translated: CASRQTGGVGKLFF.

In DNA form, the CDR3 reads TGTGCCAGCAGTTTTTACAGGGGGCAAGGCAATCAGCCCCAGCATTTT. Amino acids: CASSFYRGQGNQPQHF. The chain links TRBV6-6 to TRBJ1-5, with 9 bases that match TRBD1. V was pared by 4 bases and J by 2 bases, with 6 bases of the junction left unmatched. The V gene's germline CDR1 is MNHNY and CDR2 SVGAGI (reference sequence). The CDR3 totals 16 residues.

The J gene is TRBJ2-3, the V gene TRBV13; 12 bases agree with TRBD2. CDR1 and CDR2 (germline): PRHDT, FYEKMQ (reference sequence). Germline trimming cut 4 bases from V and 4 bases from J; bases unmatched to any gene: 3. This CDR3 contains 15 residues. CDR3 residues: CASSSTSGSADTQYF. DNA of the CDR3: TGTGCCAGCAGCTCGACTAGCGGGAGTGCAGATACGCAGTATTTT.

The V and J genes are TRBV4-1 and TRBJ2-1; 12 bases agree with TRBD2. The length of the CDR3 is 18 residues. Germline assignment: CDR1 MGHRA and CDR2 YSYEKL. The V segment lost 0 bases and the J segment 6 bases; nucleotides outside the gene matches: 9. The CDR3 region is CASSQDHHLAGGLNEQFF. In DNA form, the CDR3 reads TGCGCCAGCAGCCAAGACCACCACCTAGCGGGAGGGCTCAATGAGCAGTTCTTC.

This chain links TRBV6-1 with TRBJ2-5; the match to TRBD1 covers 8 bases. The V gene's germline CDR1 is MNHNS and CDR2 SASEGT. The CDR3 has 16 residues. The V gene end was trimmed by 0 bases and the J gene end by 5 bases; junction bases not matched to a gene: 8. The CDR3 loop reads CASSEAFPGTGETQYF. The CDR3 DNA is TGTGCCAGCAGTGAAGCTTTTCCCGGGACAGGCGAGACCCAGTACTTC.

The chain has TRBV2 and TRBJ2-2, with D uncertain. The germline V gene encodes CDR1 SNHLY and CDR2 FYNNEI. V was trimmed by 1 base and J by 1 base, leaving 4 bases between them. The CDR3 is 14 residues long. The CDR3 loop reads CASSEGGNTGELFF. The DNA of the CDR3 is TGTGCCAGCAGTGAAGGAGGGAACACCGGGGAGCTGTTTTTT.

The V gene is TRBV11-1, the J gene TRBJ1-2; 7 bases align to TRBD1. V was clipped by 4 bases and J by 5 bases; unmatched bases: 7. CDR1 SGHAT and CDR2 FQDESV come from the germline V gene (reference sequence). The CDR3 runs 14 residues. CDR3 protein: CASSSDRNLYGYTF. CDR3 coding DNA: TGTGCCAGCAGCTCGGACAGGAACCTGTATGGCTACACCTTC.

The CDR3 sequence is CASSINGGRPFF. CDR3 DNA sequence: TGTGCCAGCAGCATCAACGGTGGGAGGCCGTTCTTC. The chain links TRBV11-2 to TRBJ2-1; tentatively, D is TRBD2 (6 bases). The germline V gene encodes CDR1 SGHAT and CDR2 FQNNGV. V lost 5 bases to trimming and J lost 15 bases, with 17 bases between them. This CDR3 is built from 12 residues. Full variable domain (rest looked up from reference TRBV11-2 and TRBJ2-1): EAGVAQSPRYKIIEKRQSVAFWCNPISGHATLYWYQQILGQGPKLLIQFQNNGVVDDSQLPKDRFSAERLKGVDSTLKIQPAKLEDSAVYLCASSINGGRPFFGPGTRLTVL.

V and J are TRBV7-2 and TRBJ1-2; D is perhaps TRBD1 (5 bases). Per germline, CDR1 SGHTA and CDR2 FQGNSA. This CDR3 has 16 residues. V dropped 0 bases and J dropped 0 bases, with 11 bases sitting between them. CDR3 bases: TGTGCCAGCAGCTTAGCGGGAGGGACGGCTAACTATGGCTACACCTTC. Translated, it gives CASSLAGGTANYGYTF.

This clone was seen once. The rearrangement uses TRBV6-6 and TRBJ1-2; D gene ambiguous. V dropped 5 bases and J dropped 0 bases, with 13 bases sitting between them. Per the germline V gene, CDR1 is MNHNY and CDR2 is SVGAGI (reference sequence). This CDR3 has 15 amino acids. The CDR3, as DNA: TGTGCCAGCAGTCGGGAAGGGAGAGCTAACTATGGCTACACCTTC. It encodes CASSREGRANYGYTF.

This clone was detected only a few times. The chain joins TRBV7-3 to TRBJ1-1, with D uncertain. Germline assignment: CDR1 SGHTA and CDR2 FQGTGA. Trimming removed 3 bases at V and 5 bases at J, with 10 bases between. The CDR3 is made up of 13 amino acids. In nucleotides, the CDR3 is TGTGCCAGCAGCTTCCTGGGAGAGACTGAAGCTTTCTTT. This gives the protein CASSFLGETEAFF.

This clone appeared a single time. Here the CDR3 DNA reads TGTGCCAGTAGTAGAGGAGTATACAATGAGCAGTTCTTC. Its translation is CASSRGVYNEQFF. The chain combines TRBV19 with TRBJ2-1; unclear D gene. V was pared by 4 bases and J by 4 bases, with 8 bases between. Germline V gives CDR1 LNHDA, CDR2 SQIVND (reference sequence). The CDR3 loop spans 13 amino acids. Complete variable domain (other parts from reference TRBV19 and TRBJ2-1): DGGITQSPKYLFRKEGQNVTLSCEQNLNHDAMYWYRQDPGQGLRLIYYSQIVNDFQKGDIAEGYSVSREKKESFPLTVTSAQKNPTAFYLCASSRGVYNEQFFGPGTRLTVL.